Listed below are T cell receptor beta chains from one sample, sequenced in a study of blood T cell repertoires in COVID-19. Profiled with immunoSEQ multiplex PCR; TCRdb holds only in-frame clones, not every one. The sample lists some 180,000 clones, 65% to 90% occurring once. The sequenced sample was PBMCs or T cells enriched from blood (not recorded which). The source is a woman in her sixties with acute COVID-19. Both conserved end residues are part of each CDR3. D genes are given only for firm matches. The size of a clone is reported for some rows only, either as once, few or many, or as a class for expanded clones.

TRBJ2-3 NA TRBD2 TRBV7-8 CASSSFRRESDTQYF TGTGCCAGCAGCTCCTTTCGGCGGGAGTCAGATACGCAGTATTTT
TRBJ1-2 NA NA TRBV5-1 CASSPRSPFGGYTF TGCGCCAGCAGCCCCCGCTCCCCCTTTGGCGGCTACACCTTC
TRBJ2-2 NA NA TRBV4-3 CASSQGGKLNTGELFF TGCGCCAGCAGCCAAGGGGGCAAATTGAACACCGGGGAGCTGTTTTTT
TRBJ1-2 NA TRBD1 TRBV6-5 CASSYSNTGGAYGYTF TGTGCCAGCAGTTACTCAAACACAGGGGGCGCCTATGGCTACACCTTC
TRBJ2-4 once NA TRBV10-3 CAISDEGLRPLNIQYF TGTGCCATCAGTGATGAGGGTTTACGCCCTCTGAACATTCAGTACTTC
TRBJ2-1 NA NA TRBV19 CASSQRREQFF TGTGCCAGTAGTCAGCGAAGGGAGCAGTTCTTC
TRBJ1-1 once NA TRBV6-2/TRBV6-3 CASSPFVGGDHTEAFF TGTGCCAGCAGCCCCTTTGTAGGAGGGGATCACACTGAAGCTTTCTTT
TRBJ1-3 NA NA TRBV18 CASSPSGDGNTIYF TGTGCCAGCTCACCGTCAGGGGATGGAAACACCATATATTTT
TRBJ2-7 NA TRBD1 TRBV9 CARSRQGGTGVGEQYF TGTGCCCGCAGCCGACAGGGGGGGACAGGGGTTGGCGAGCAGTACTTC
TRBJ2-4 NA TRBD1 TRBV6-5 CASTPGQKNIQYF TGTGCCAGCACCCCGGGACAGAAAAACATTCAGTACTTC
TRBJ2-2 NA NA TRBV6-4 CASSEAGAVTGELFF TGTGCCAGCAGTGAGGCAGGGGCGGTCACCGGGGAGCTGTTTTTT
TRBJ1-2 NA NA TRBV9 CASSATRLNYGYTF TGTGCCAGCAGCGCTACCAGGTTAAACTATGGCTACACCTTC
TRBJ2-7 few NA TRBV9 CASSVASGPYEQYF TGTGCCAGCAGCGTAGCTAGTGGCCCGTACGAGCAGTACTTC
TRBJ2-1 once TRBD2 TRBV14 CASSLLTSGITYNEQFF TGTGCCAGCAGCCTTCTGACTAGCGGGATAACCTACAATGAGCAGTTCTTC
TRBJ1-2 NA NA TRBV27 CASSPEGLSGYTF TGTGCCAGCAGCCCGGAGGGGCTAAGTGGCTACACCTTC
TRBJ2-2 NA TRBD2 TRBV2 CASSDRQRGNTGELFF TGTGCCAGCAGTGATCGACAGCGGGGGAACACCGGGGAGCTGTTTTTT
TRBJ1-4 NA TRBD1 TRBV18 CASSQNRGATNEKLFF TGTGCCAGCTCACAGAACAGGGGGGCAACTAATGAAAAACTGTTTTTT
TRBJ1-1 NA TRBD1 TRBV11-2 CASSWDRKSFNEAFF TGTGCCAGCAGCTGGGACAGGAAGAGTTTTAATGAAGCTTTCTTT
TRBJ1-3 NA TRBD1 TRBV2 CASSPGQGGNTIYF TGTGCCAGCAGCCCCGGACAGGGAGGAAACACCATATATTTT
TRBJ2-5 NA TRBD2 TRBV5-4 CASSSGTSGEQETQYF TGTGCCAGCAGCTCCGGGACTAGCGGCGAACAAGAGACCCAGTACTTC
TRBJ1-1 NA NA TRBV20-1 CSARSTEAFF TGCAGTGCTAGATCTACTGAAGCTTTCTTT
TRBJ1-1 NA NA TRBV5-4 CASSLTGMNTEAFF TGTGCCAGCAGCCTTACAGGGATGAACACTGAAGCTTTCTTT
TRBJ2-7 NA NA TRBV28 CASSFFGDEQYF TGTGCCAGCAGTTTTTTCGGGGACGAGCAGTACTTC
TRBJ1-4 few NA TRBV19 CASSKNRLGDEKLFF TGTGCCAGTAGTAAGAACAGGCTAGGGGATGAAAAACTGTTTTTT
TRBJ1-5 few TRBD1 TRBV7-9 CASSLGGQANQPQHF TGTGCCAGCAGCTTAGGGGGACAGGCAAATCAGCCCCAGCATTTT
TRBJ1-1 NA TRBD1 TRBV4-3 CASSRQGNTEAFF TGCGCCAGCAGCAGACAGGGAAACACTGAAGCTTTCTTT